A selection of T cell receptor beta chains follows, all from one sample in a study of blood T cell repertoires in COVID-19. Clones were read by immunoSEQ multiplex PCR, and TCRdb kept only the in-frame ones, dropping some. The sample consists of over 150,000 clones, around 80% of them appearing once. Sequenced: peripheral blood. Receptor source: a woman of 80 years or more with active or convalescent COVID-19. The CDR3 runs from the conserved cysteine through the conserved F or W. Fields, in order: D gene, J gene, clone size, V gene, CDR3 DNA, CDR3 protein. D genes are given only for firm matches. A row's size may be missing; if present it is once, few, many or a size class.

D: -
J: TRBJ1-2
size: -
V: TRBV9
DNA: TGTGCCAGCAGCCCCCGGGGGGGGGATAACTATGGCTACACCTTC
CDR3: CASSPRGGDNYGYTF

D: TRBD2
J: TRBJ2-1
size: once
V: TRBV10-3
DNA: TGTGCCATCAGTGAGCTAGCGGGTGTCCATGAGCAGTTCTTC
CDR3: CAISELAGVHEQFF

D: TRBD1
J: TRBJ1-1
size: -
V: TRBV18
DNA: TGTGCCAGCTCACCAAGGACAGGGGTTTCTAGTGGAGCTTTCTTT
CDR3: CASSPRTGVSSGAFF

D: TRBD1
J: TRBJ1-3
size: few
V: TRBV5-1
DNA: TGCGCCAGCAGCACCGGGACAGTCTCTGGAAACACCATATATTTT
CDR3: CASSTGTVSGNTIYF

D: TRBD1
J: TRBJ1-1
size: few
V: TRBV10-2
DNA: TGCGCCAGCAGTCCCCCAGGGGGTGAAGCTTTCTTT
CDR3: CASSPPGGEAFF

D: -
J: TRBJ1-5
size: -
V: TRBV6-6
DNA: TGTGCCAGCAGCCTACTTACAGCATCCAATCAGCCCCAGCATTTT
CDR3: CASSLLTASNQPQHF

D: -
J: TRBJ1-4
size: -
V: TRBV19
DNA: TGTGCCAGTAGTATAGATGTGGGCAGGGATGAAAAACTGTTTTTT
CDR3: CASSIDVGRDEKLFF

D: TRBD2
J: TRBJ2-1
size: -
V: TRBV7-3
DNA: TGTGCCAGCAGCGGTAGCGGGGGGGCTATGGATGAGCAGTTCTTC
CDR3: CASSGSGGAMDEQFF

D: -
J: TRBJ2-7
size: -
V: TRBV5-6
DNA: TGTGCCAGCAGCGTACGACACAGGGCGAGTAACGAGCAGTACTTC
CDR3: CASSVRHRASNEQYF

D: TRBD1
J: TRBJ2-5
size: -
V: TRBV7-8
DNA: TGTGCCAGCAGCGAACAGGGGGCCCTTGTGGAGACCCAGTACTTC
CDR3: CASSEQGALVETQYF

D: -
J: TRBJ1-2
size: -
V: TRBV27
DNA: TGTGCCAGCAGATCTCTCGCCAGGGACTATGGCTACACCTTC
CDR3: CASRSLARDYGYTF

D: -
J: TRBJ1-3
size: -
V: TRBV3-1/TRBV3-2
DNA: TGTGCCAGCACATCTCAGGGGTCCGGAAACACCATATATTTT
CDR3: CASTSQGSGNTIYF

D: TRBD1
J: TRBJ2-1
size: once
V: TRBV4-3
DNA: TGCGCCAGCAGCCAACCCGGGACAGACTACAATGAGCAGTTCTTC
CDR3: CASSQPGTDYNEQFF

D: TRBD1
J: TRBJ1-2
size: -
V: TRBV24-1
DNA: TGTGCCACCAGTGATTTGAGGGTCAACAGGGGATTGTGCGATGGCTACACCTTC
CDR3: CATSDLRVNRGLCDGYTF

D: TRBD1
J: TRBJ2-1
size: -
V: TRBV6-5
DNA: TGTGCCAGCAGTTATTCCTGGACAGGGGACAATGAGCAGTTCTTC
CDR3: CASSYSWTGDNEQFF

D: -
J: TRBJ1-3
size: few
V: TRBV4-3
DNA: TGCGCCAGCAGCCAAGATTGGGGGGCTGGAAACACCATATATTTT
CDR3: CASSQDWGAGNTIYF

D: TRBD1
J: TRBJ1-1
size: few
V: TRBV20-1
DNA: TGCAGTGCTAGTCCCGGGGACAGTCCTAACACTGAAGCTTTCTTT
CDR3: CSASPGDSPNTEAFF

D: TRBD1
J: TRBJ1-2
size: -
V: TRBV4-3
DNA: TGCGCCAGCAGCCGGCAGGGGCAGGGGGGTAACTATGGCTACACCTTC
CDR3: CASSRQGQGGNYGYTF

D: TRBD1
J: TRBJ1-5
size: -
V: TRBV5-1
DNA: TGCGCCAGCAGCTTGGGGACAGGTAATCAGCCCCAGCATTTT
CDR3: CASSLGTGNQPQHF

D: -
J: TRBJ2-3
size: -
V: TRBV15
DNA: TGTGCCACCAGCAGAGATCCCACTAGCTGGGATACGCAGTATTTT
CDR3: CATSRDPTSWDTQYF

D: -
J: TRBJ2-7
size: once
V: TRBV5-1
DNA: TGCGCCAGCAGCTTGGGTATAGTAGGACTAGGGGGGCAGTACTTC
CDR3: CASSLGIVGLGGQYF

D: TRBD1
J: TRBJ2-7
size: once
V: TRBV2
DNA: TGTGCCAGCAGCGATCACCTGACAGGGGAGTCCTACGAGCAGTACTTC
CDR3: CASSDHLTGESYEQYF

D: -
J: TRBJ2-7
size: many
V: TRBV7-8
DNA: TGTGCCAGCAGCCCCCACGGACAAGGATCCTACGAGCAGTACTTC
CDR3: CASSPHGQGSYEQYF

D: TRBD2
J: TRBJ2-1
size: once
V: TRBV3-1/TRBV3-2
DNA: TGTGCCAGCAGCACTACTAGCGGGACCTACAATGAGCAGTTCTTC
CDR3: CASSTTSGTYNEQFF

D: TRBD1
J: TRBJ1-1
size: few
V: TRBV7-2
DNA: TGTGCCAGCAGCCCTCGGACAGGGGCCACTGAAGCTTTCTTT
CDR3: CASSPRTGATEAFF

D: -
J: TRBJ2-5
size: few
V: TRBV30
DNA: TGTGCCTGGAGTGTAGGAGCGGGTGGGGAGACCCAGTACTTC
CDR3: CAWSVGAGGETQYF

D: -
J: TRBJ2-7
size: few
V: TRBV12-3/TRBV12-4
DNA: TGTGCCAGCAGTTTGAGAGGCCTCGGCGAGCAGTACTTC
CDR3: CASSLRGLGEQYF

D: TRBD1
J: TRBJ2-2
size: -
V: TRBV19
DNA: TGTGCCAGTAGCTTCACCGGGACAGTCAACACCGGGGAGCTGTTTTTT
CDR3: CASSFTGTVNTGELFF

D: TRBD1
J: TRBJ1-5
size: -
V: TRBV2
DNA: TGTGCCAGCAGAGGACAGGGGAATCAGCCCCAGCATTTT
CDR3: CASRGQGNQPQHF

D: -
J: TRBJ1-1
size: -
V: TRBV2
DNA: TGTGCCAGCGGGAAAGGGGTTAACACTGAAGCTTTCTTT
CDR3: CASGKGVNTEAFF

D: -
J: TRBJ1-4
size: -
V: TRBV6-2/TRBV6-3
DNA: TGTGCCAGCAGTTTTTCCCGGACAGACGCTAATGAAAAACTGTTTTTT
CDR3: CASSFSRTDANEKLFF

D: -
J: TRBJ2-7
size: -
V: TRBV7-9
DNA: TGTGCCAGCAGCTCTTATGGGACTGAGAACTCCTACGAGCAGTACTTC
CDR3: CASSSYGTENSYEQYF

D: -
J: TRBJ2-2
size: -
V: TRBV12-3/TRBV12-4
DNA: TGTGCCAGCAGTTTTAAGAACACCGGGGAGCTGTTTTTT
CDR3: CASSFKNTGELFF

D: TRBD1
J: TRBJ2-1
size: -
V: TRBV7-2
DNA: TGTGCCAGCAGCTTGTCTCCGGGACAGGGGAATGAGCAGTTCTTC
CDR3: CASSLSPGQGNEQFF

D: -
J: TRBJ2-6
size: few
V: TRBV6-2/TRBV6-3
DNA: TGTGCCAGCAGTTACCTTCTAGGGGACTCTGGGGCCAACGTCCTGACTTTC
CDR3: CASSYLLGDSGANVLTF

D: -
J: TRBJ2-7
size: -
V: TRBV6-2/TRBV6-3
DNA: TGTGCCAGCAGTCGCCAACAGGGAAACGAGCAGTACTTC
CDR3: CASSRQQGNEQYF

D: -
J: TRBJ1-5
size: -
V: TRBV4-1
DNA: TGCGCCAGCAGCCAAGGACAGGCCTATAGCAATCAGCCCCAGCATTTT
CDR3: CASSQGQAYSNQPQHF

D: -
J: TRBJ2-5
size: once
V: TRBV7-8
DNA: TGTGCCAGCAGCTTATTAGCCGGTCAAGAGACCCAGTACTTC
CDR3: CASSLLAGQETQYF

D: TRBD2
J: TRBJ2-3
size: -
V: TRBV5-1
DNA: TGCGCCAGCAGCCCGGACCTAGCGGGGGGCGATACGCAGTATTTT
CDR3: CASSPDLAGGDTQYF

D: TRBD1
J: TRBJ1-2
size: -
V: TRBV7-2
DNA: TGTGCCAGCAGTAGGGACAGGGACATCTATGGCTACACCTTC
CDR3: CASSRDRDIYGYTF

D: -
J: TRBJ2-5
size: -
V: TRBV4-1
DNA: TGCGCCAGCAGCCGCGGAAGCACGGAGACCCAGTACTTC
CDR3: CASSRGSTETQYF

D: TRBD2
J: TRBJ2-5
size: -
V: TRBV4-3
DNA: TGCGCCAGCAGCCAGGGACTAGCGGCACAAGAGACCCAGTACTTC
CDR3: CASSQGLAAQETQYF

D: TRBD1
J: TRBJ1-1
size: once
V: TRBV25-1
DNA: TGTGCCAGCAGTGAATTAGGGACAGGCCTCAACACTGAAGCTTTCTTT
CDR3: CASSELGTGLNTEAFF

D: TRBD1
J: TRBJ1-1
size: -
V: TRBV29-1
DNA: TGCAGCGCCGGACAGGCCCCGAACACTGAAGCTTTCTTT
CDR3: CSAGQAPNTEAFF

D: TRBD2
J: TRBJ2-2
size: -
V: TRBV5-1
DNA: TGCGCCAGCAGCCCGTTAGCGGGGGACACCGGGGAGCTGTTTTTT
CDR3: CASSPLAGDTGELFF

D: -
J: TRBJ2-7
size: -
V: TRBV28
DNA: TGTGCCAGCAGCCGACGTGACAGCCTCTACGAGCAGTACTTC
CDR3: CASSRRDSLYEQYF

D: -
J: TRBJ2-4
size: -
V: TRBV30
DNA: TGTGCCTCCACGTTTGGGGGCGAGGGCAAAAACATTCAGTACTTC
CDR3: CASTFGGEGKNIQYF

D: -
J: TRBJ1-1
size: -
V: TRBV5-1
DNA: TGCGCCAGCAGCTTGACGGGGGTTGAAATGAACACTGAAGCTTTCTTT
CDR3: CASSLTGVEMNTEAFF

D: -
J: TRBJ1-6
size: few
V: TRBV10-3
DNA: TGTGCCATCAGTGCCGGGAATTCACCCCTCCACTTT
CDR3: CAISAGNSPLHF

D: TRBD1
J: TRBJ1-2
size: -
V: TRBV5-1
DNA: TGCGCCAGCAGCTTGGACCTCGAGCGTGCGAGAGGGGGCGGCTACACCTTC
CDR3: CASSLDLERARGGGYTF